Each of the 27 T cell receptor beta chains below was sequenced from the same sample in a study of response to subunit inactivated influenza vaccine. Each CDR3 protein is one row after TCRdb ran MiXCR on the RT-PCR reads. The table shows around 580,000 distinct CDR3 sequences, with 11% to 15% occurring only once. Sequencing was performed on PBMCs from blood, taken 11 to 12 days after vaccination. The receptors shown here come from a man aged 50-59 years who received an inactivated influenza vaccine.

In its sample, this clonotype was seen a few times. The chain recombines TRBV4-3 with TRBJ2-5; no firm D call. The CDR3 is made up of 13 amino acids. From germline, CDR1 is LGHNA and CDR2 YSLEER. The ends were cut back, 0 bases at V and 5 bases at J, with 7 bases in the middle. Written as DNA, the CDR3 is TGCGCCAGCAGCCAAGATTTTTCGGAGACCCAGTACTTC. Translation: CASSQDFSETQYF.

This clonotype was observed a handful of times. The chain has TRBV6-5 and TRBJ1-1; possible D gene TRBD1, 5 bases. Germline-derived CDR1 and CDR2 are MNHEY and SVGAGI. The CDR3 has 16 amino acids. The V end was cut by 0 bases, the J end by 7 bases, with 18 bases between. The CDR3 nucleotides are TGTGCCAGCAGTTACTCGGGGGGTTGGGAGGGTGGTGAAGCTTTCTTT. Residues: CASSYSGGWEGGEAFF.

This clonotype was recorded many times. CDR3 nucleotide sequence: TGCGCCAGCAGCCTATCTGTGGGGACAGGGTATGGCTACACCTTC. Encoded protein: CASSLSVGTGYGYTF. V gene TRBV5-1 combines with J gene TRBJ1-2; 9 bases map to TRBD1. CDR1 and CDR2 from the germline V gene are SGHRS and YFSETQ. The ends lost 4 bases at V and 5 bases at J; junction bases unmatched: 9. The CDR3 spans 15 residues.

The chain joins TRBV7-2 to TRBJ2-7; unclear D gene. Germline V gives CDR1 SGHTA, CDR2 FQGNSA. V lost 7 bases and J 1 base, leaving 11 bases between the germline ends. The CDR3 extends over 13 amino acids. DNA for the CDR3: TGTGCCAGCACCGACTCGGTTTCCTACGAGCAGTACTTC. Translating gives CASTDSVSYEQYF.

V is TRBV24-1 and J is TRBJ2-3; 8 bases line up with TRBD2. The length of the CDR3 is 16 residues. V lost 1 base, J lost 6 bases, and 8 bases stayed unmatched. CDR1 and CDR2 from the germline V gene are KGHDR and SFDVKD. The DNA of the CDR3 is TGTGCCACCAGTGATTTTGGGACTAGAGGGGCTGATACGCAGTATTTT. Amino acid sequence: CATSDFGTRGADTQYF.

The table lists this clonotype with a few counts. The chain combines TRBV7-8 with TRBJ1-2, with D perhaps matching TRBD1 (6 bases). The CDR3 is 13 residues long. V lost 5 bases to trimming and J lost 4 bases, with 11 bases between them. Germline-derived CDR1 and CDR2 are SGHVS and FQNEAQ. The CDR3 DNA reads TGTGCCAGCAGCATCGGACAGCGCTATGGCTACACCTTC. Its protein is CASSIGQRYGYTF.

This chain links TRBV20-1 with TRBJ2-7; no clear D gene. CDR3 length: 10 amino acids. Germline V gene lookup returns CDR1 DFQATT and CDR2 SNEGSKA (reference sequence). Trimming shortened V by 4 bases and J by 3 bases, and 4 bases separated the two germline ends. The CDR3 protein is CSAIGYEQYF. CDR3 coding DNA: TGCAGTGCTATCGGCTACGAGCAGTACTTC.

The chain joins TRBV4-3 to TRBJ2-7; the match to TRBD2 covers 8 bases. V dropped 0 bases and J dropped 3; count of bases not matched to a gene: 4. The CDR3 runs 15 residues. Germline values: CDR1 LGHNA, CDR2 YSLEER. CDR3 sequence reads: CASSQDRGGFYEQYF. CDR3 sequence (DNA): TGCGCCAGCAGCCAAGATCGGGGGGGATTCTACGAGCAGTACTTC.

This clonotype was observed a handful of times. CDR3 sequence reads: CASSLGEVDGYTF. CDR3 nucleotides: TGTGCCAGCAGCCTAGGGGAGGTGGATGGCTACACCTTC. The chain links TRBV12-3 or TRBV12-4 to TRBJ1-2; possibly TRBD1 for D (5 bases). The CDR3 totals 13 residues. Trimming removed 6 bases from V and 6 bases from J, with 14 bases in between.

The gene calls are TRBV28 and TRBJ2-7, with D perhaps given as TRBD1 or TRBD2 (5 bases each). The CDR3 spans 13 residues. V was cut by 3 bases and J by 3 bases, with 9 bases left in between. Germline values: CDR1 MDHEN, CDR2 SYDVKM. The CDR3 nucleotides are TGTGCCAGCAGTTTCATGGGGGTCTACGAGCAGTACTTC. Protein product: CASSFMGVYEQYF.

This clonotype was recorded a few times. CDR3: CASSSSGGTYEQYF. In nucleotides, the CDR3 is TGTGCCAGCAGTAGCAGCGGGGGTACCTACGAGCAGTACTTC. The chain is built from TRBV12-3 or TRBV12-4 and TRBJ2-7; 8 bases align to TRBD2. CDR3 length: 14 residues. V shed 5 bases and J 2 bases; nucleotides not matched to a gene: 5.

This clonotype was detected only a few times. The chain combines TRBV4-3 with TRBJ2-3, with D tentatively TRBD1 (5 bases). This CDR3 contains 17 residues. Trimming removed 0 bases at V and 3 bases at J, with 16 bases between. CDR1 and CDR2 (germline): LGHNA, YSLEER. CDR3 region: CASSQEYPRVWTDTQYF. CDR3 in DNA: TGCGCCAGCAGCCAAGAGTATCCCAGGGTTTGGACAGATACGCAGTATTTT.

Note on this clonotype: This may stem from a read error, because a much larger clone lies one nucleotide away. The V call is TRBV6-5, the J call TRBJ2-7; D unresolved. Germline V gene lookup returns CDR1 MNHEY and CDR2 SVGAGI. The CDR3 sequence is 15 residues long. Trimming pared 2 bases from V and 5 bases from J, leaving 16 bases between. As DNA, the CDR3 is TGTGCCAGCAGTTACCCGACCAGACTCCGCAACGAGCAGTACTTC. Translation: CASSYPTRLRNEQYF.

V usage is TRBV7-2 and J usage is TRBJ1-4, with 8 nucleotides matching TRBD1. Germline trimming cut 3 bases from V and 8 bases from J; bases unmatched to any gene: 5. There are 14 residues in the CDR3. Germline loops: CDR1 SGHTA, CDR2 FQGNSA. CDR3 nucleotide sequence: TGTGCCAGCAGCTTTCAGGGGGCGATGGAAAAACTGTTTTTT. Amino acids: CASSFQGAMEKLFF.

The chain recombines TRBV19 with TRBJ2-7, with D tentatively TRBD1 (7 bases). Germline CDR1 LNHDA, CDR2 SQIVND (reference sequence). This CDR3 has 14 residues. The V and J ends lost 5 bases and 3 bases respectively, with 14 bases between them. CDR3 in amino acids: CASSGRDRLYEQYF. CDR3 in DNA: TGTGCCAGTAGTGGGCGGGACAGACTCTACGAGCAGTACTTC.

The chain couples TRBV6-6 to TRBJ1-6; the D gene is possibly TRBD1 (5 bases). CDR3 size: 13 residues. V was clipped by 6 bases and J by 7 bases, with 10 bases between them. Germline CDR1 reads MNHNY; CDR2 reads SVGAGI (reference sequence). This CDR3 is CASRQGENSPLHF. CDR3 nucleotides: TGTGCCAGCAGACAAGGGGAAAATTCACCCCTCCACTTT.

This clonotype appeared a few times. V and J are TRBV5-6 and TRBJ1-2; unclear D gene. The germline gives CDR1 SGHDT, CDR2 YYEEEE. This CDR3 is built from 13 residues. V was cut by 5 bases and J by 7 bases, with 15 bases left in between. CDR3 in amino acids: CASRSSAYGGYTF. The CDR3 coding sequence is TGTGCCAGCAGGTCCTCCGCCTACGGTGGCTACACCTTC.

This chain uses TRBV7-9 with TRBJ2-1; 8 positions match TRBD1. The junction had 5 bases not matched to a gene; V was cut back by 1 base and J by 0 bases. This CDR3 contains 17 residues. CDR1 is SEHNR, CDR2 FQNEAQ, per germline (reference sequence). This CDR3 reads CASSLGFTGGSYNEQFF. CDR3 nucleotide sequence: TGTGCCAGCAGCTTAGGTTTCACAGGGGGCTCCTACAATGAGCAGTTCTTC.

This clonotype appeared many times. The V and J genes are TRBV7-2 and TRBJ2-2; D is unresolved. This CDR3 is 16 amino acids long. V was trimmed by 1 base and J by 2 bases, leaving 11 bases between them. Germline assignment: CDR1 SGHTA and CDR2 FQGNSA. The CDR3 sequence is CASSLGWLVNTGELFF. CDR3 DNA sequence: TGTGCCAGCAGCTTAGGGTGGCTAGTTAACACCGGGGAGCTGTTTTTT.

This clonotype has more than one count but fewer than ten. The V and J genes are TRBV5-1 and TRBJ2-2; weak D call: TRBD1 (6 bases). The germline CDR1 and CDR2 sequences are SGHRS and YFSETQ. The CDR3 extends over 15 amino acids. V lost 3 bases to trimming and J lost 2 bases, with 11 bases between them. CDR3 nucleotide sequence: TGCGCCAGCAGCTGGACAGCCAAAAACACCGGGGAGCTGTTTTTT. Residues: CASSWTAKNTGELFF.

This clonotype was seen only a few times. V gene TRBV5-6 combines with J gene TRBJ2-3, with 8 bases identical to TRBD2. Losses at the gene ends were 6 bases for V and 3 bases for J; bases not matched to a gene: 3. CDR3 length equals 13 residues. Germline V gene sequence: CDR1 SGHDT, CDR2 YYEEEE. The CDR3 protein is CASIRGGTDTQYF. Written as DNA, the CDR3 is TGTGCCAGCATCCGGGGGGGTACAGATACGCAGTATTTT.

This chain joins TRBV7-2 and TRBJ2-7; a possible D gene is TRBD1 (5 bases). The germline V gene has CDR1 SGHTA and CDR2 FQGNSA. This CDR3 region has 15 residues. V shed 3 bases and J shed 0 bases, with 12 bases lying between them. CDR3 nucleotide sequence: TGTGCCAGCAGCTTTCTTCCGCAGGGCTCCTACGAGCAGTACTTC. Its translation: CASSFLPQGSYEQYF.

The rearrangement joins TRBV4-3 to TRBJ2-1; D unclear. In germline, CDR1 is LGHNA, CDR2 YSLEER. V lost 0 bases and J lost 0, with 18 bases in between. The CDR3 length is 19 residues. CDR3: CASSQDQRRSLSSYNEQFF. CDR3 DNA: TGCGCCAGCAGCCAAGATCAAAGAAGGTCGCTAAGCTCCTACAATGAGCAGTTCTTC.

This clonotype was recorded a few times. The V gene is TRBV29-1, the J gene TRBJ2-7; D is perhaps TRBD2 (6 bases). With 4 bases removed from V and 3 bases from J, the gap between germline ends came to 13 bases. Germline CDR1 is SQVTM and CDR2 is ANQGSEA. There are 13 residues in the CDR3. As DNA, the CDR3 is TGCAGCGTTGGTGGAGGGCAAGTCTACGAGCAGTACTTC. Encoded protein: CSVGGGQVYEQYF.

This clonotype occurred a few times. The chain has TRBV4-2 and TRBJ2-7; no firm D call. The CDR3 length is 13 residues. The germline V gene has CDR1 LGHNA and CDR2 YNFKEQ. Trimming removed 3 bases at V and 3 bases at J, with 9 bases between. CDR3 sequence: CASSHNPGYEQYF. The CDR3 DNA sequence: TGTGCCAGCAGCCATAATCCGGGCTACGAGCAGTACTTC.

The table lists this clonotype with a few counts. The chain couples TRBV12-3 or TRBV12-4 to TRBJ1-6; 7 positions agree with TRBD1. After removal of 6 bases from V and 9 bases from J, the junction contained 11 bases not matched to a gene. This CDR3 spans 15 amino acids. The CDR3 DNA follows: TGTGCCAGCAGAAGTCGACAGGGCGAAGGTTCACCCCTCCACTTT. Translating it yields CASRSRQGEGSPLHF.

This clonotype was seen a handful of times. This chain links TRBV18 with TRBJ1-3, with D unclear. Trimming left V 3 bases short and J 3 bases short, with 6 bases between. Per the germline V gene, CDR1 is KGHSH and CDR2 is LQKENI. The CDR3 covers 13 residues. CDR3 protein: CASSPDGGNTIYF. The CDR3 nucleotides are TGTGCCAGCTCACCGGACGGTGGAAACACCATATATTTT.